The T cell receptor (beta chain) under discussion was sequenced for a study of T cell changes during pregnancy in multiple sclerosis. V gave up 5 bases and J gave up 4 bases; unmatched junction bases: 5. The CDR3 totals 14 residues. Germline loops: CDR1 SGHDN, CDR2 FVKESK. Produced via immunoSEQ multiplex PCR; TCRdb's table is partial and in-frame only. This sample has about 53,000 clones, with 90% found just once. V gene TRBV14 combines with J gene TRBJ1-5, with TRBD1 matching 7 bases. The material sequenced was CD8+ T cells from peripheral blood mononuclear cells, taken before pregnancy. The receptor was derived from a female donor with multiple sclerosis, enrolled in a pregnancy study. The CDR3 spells CASSSTGINQPQHF. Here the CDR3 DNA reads TGTGCCAGCAGCTCGACAGGGATAAATCAGCCCCAGCATTTT. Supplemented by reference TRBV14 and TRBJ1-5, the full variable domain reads EAGVTQFPSHSVIEKGQTVTLRCDPISGHDNLYWYRRVMGKEIKFLLHFVKESKQDESGMPNNRFLAERTGGTYSTLKVQPAELEDSGVYFCASSSTGINQPQHFGDGTRLSIL.